The 9 T cell receptor beta chains listed next were all sequenced from one sample in a study of early T cells in non-severe SARS-CoV-2 infection. TCRdb reprocessed the 5' RACE reads via MiXCR and lists one record per CDR3 protein. The table lists around 60,000 distinct CDR3 sequences, around 18% of them singletons. The sequencing here drew on whole blood, taken at baseline. Receptor source: an adult who was a healthcare worker with PCR-confirmed SARS-CoV-2 infection or an uninfected control (not recorded which).

This clonotype appeared a single time. The chain carries TRBV18 and TRBJ2-7; TRBD1 agrees at 9 bases. V dropped 2 bases and J dropped 3; count of bases not matched to a gene: 11. The CDR3 totals 17 residues. Germline-derived CDR1 and CDR2 are KGHSH and LQKENI. CDR3 sequence: CASSPGTGSVTYYEQYF. The CDR3 DNA sequence: TGTGCCAGCTCACCAGGGACAGGGAGCGTCACGTACTACGAGCAGTACTTC.

This clonotype was seen a handful of times. The gene calls are TRBV11-2 and TRBJ2-5; perhaps D is TRBD1 or TRBD2 (9 bases each). V lost 6 bases to trimming and J lost 3 bases, with 29 bases between them. Germline V gene lookup returns CDR1 SGHAT and CDR2 FQNNGV. This CDR3 is built from 19 residues. The DNA of the CDR3 is TGTGCCAGCAGACCCGGGACAGGGTACAGGACTAGCGTGAAAGAGACCCAGTACTTC. This translates into CASRPGTGYRTSVKETQYF.

This sequence joins TRBV5-4 and TRBJ1-1; TRBD1 agrees at 8 bases. CDR1 is SGHNT and CDR2 is YYREEE in the germline V gene (reference sequence). This CDR3 is 14 amino acids long. Trimming cost V 2 bases and J 4 bases; bases outside gene matches: 4. The CDR3 region has the DNA TGTGCCAGCAGCTTCCAGGGGGCAGGCACTGAAGCTTTCTTT. Protein sequence: CASSFQGAGTEAFF.

This clonotype appeared a few times. One junction end does not reproduce the germline sequence, and a read error may be involved. This sequence joins TRBV25-1 and TRBJ2-7, with 7 positions matching TRBD2. This CDR3 has 11 amino acids. CDR1 and CDR2 (germline): MGHDK, SYGVNS. CDR3 sequence reads: CASSGGGGEHF. The CDR3 DNA sequence: TGTGCCAGCAGTGGGGGGGGAGGTGAGCACTTC.

This clonotype was counted only a few times. J is TRBJ1-2 and V is TRBV27; 7 bases fit TRBD1. V trimming: 4 bases; J trimming: 5 bases; junction bases outside the gene matches: 7. The CDR3 consists of 14 residues. Per germline, CDR1 MNHEY and CDR2 SMNVEV (reference sequence). The CDR3 protein is CASSSKQGRYGYTF. In DNA, the CDR3 is TGTGCCAGCAGTTCAAAACAGGGGAGGTATGGCTACACCTTC.

Ten or more counts support this clonotype. This chain links TRBV2 with TRBJ1-1; 7 bases map to TRBD1. The CDR3 length is 15 residues. The J segment lost 2 bases and the V segment lost 5 bases, leaving 8 bases of the junction unmatched. CDR1 SNHLY and CDR2 FYNNEI come from the germline V gene. The CDR3 DNA reads as TGTGCCAGCAGTCCGTTTAGACAGGGAAACACTGAAGCTTTCTTT. Encoded protein: CASSPFRQGNTEAFF.

The chain uses TRBV28 and TRBJ2-1; no firm D call. Germline V gene sequence: CDR1 MDHEN, CDR2 SYDVKM. V gave up 2 bases and J gave up 9 bases, with 14 bases separating them. This CDR3 comprises 14 residues. The CDR3 loop is CASSLGQVFSEQFF. CDR3 nucleotides: TGTGCCAGCAGTTTAGGGCAGGTCTTTAGTGAGCAGTTCTTC.

This clonotype occurred many times. The J gene is TRBJ2-5, the V gene TRBV6-2 or TRBV6-3; D is possibly TRBD1 or TRBD2 (5 bases each). The germline gives CDR1 MNHEY, CDR2 SVGEGT. CDR3 length: 14 amino acids. Trimming stripped 2 bases from V and 1 base from J, with 8 bases between. Written as DNA, the CDR3 is TGTGCCAGCAGTTACCGGGACGTCCAAGAGACCCAGTACTTC. Amino acid sequence: CASSYRDVQETQYF.

The genes are TRBV7-2 and TRBJ2-1; D may correspond to TRBD1 or TRBD2 (5 bases each). This CDR3 has 16 residues. The V and J ends lost 0 bases and 1 base respectively, with 10 bases between them. Germline-derived CDR1 and CDR2 are SGHTA and FQGNSA. CDR3 nucleotide sequence: TGTGCCAGCAGCTTAGCAGTTGGGGGTTCCTACAATGAGCAGTTCTTC. It is translated as CASSLAVGGSYNEQFF.